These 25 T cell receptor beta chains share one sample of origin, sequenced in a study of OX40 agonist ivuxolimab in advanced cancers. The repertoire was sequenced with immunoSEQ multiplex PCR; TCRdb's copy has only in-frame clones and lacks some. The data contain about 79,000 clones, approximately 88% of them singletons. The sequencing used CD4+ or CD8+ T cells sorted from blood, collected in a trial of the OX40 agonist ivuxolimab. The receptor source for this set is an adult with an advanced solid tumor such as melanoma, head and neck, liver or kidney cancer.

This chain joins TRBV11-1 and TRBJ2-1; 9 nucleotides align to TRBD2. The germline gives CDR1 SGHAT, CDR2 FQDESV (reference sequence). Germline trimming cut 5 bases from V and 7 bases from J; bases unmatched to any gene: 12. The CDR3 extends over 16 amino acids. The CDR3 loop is CASSTSGTSIKNEQFF. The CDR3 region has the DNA TGTGCCAGCAGCACCTCCGGGACTAGCATCAAGAATGAGCAGTTCTTC. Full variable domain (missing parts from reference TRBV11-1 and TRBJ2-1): EAEVAQSPRYKITEKSQAVAFWCDPISGHATLYWYRQILGQGPELLVQFQDESVVDDSQLPKDRFSAERLKGVDSTLKIQPAELGDSAMYLCASSTSGTSIKNEQFFGPGTRLTVL.

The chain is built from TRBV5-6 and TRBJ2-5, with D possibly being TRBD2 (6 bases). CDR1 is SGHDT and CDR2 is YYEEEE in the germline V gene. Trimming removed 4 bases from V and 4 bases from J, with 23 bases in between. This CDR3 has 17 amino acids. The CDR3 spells CASSIYGSGLAGETQYF. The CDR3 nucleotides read TGTGCCAGCAGCATCTACGGGAGCGGATTGGCGGGAGAGACCCAGTACTTC.

The CDR3 DNA reads TGTGCCAGCAGCTCCCGGACAGGGCAAAAACTGTTTTTT. This translates into CASSSRTGQKLFF. This chain connects TRBV11-2 to TRBJ1-4; 8 bases fit TRBD1. This CDR3 is built from 13 residues. CDR1 is SGHAT, CDR2 FQNNGV, per germline. V dropped 4 bases and J dropped 9; count of bases not matched to a gene: 4.

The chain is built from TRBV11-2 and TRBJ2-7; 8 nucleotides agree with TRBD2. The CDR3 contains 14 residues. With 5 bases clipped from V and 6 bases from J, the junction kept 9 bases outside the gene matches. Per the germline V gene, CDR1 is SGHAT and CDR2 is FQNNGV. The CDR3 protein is CASSPGEAGVEQYF. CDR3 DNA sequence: TGTGCCAGCAGCCCCGGGGAAGCGGGAGTCGAGCAGTACTTC.

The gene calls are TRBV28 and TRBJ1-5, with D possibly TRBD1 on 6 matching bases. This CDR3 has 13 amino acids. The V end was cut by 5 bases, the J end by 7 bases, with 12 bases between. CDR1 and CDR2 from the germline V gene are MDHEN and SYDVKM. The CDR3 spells CASSPGEAQPQHF. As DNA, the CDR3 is TGTGCCAGCAGTCCAGGGGAGGCGCAGCCCCAGCATTTT.

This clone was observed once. The CDR3 reads CASSPRQGTAEAFF. The CDR3 nucleotides are TGTGCCAGCAGTCCGAGACAGGGTACGGCTGAAGCTTTCTTT. V usage is TRBV6-6 and J usage is TRBJ1-1; 7 bases are a match to TRBD1. V was clipped by 5 bases and J by 6 bases; unmatched bases: 9. The length of the CDR3 is 14 residues. Looked up from germline, CDR1 is MNHNY and CDR2 is SVGAGI (reference sequence).

CDR3 sequence: CASSPGLAGAPDTQYF. The CDR3 bases are TGTGCCAGCAGCCCAGGACTAGCGGGAGCCCCAGATACGCAGTATTTT. This sequence joins TRBV7-6 and TRBJ2-3; 13 nucleotides align to TRBD2. This CDR3 spans 16 amino acids. CDR1 is SGHVS and CDR2 is FNYEAQ in the germline V gene. With 5 bases clipped from V and 4 bases from J, the junction kept 6 bases outside the gene matches.

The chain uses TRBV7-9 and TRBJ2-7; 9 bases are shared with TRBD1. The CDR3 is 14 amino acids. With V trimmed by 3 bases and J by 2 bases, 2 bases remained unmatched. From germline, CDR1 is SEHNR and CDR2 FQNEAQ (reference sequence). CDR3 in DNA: TGTGCCAGCAGCTTCGGGGACAGGGCCTACGAGCAGTACTTC. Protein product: CASSFGDRAYEQYF.

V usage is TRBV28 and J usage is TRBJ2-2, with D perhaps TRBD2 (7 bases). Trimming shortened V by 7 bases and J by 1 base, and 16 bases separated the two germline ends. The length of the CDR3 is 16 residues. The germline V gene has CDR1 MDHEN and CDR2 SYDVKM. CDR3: CASIQGGAQNTGELFF. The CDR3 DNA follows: TGTGCCAGCATCCAAGGGGGGGCGCAGAACACCGGGGAGCTGTTTTTT.

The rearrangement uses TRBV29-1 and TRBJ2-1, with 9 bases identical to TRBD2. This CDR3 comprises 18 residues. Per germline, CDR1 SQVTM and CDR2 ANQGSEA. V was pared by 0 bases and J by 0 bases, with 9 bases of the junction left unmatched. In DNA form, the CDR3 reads TGCAGCGTTGAAGATTTGGGGGCGGGAGGGAGCTCCTACAATGAGCAGTTCTTC. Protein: CSVEDLGAGGSSYNEQFF.

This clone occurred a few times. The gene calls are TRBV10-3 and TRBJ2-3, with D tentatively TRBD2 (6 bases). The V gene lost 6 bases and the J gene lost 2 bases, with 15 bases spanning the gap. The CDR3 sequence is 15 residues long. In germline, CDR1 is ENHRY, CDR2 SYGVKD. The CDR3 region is CAISRLGTDTDTQYF. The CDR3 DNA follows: TGTGCCATCAGCAGACTAGGGACCGACACAGATACGCAGTATTTT.

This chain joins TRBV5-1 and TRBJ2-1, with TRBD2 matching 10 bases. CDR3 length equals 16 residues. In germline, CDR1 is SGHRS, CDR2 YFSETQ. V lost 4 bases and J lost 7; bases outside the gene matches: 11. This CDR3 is CASSLAAGGPGNEQFF. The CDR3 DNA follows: TGCGCCAGCAGCCTAGCAGCGGGAGGGCCGGGGAATGAGCAGTTCTTC.

The CDR3 spells CASSKGPNQETQYF. The CDR3 nucleotides read TGTGCCAGCAGTAAGGGACCAAACCAAGAGACCCAGTACTTC. This chain uses TRBV6-1 with TRBJ2-5; D may correspond to TRBD1 or TRBD2 (5 bases each). Trimming pared 5 bases from V and 0 bases from J, leaving 10 bases between. The CDR3 is 14 residues long. Germline V gives CDR1 MNHNS, CDR2 SASEGT.

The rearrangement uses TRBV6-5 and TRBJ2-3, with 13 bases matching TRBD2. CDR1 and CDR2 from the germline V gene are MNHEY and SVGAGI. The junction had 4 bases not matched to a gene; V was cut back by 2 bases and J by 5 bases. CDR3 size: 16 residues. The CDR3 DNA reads TGTGCCAGCAGTTACGGGGGACTAGCGGGGAAAGATACGCAGTATTTT. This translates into CASSYGGLAGKDTQYF.

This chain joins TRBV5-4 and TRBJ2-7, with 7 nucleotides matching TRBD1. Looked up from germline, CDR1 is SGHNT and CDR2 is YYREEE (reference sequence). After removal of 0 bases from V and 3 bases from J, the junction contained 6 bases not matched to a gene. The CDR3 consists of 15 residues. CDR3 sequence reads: CASSLVDRASYEQYF. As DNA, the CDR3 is TGTGCCAGCAGCTTGGTCGACAGGGCTAGCTACGAGCAGTACTTC.

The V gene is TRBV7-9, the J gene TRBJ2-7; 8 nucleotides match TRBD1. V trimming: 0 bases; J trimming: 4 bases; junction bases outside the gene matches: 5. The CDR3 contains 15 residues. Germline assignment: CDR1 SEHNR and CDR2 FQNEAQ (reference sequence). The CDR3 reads CASSLAGRGPYEQYF. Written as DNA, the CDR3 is TGTGCCAGCAGCTTAGCGGGCAGGGGGCCATACGAGCAGTACTTC.

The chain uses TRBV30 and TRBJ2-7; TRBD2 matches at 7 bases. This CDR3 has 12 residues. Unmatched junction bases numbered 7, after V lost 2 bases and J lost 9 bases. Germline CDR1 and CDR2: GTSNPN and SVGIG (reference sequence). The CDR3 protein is CAWSLTSTVQYF. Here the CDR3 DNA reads TGTGCCTGGAGTTTGACTAGCACCGTGCAGTACTTC.

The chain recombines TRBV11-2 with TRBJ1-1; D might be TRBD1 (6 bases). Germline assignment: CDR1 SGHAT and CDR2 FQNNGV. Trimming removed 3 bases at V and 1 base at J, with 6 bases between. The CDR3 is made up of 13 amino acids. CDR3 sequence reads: CASSLGQNTEAFF. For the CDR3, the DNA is TGTGCCAGCAGCTTGGGACAGAACACTGAAGCTTTCTTT.

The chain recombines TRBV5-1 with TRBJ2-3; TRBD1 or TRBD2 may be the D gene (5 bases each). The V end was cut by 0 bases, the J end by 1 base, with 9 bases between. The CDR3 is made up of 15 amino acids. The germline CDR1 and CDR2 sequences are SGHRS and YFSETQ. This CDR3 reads CASSLGGVGTDTQYF. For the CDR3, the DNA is TGCGCCAGCAGCTTGGGAGGGGTAGGCACAGATACGCAGTATTTT.

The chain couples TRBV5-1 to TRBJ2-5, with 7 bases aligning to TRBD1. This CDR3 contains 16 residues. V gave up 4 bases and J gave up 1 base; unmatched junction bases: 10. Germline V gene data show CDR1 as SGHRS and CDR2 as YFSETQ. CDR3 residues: CASSVPSGQVQETQYF. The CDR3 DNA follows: TGCGCCAGCAGCGTCCCTTCAGGACAGGTCCAAGAGACCCAGTACTTC.

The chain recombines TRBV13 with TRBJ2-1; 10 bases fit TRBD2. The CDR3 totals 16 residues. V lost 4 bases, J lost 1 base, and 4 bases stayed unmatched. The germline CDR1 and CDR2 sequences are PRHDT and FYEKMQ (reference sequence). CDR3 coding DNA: TGTGCCAGCAGCTCCCAAGCGGGAGGGTCCTACAATGAGCAGTTCTTC. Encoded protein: CASSSQAGGSYNEQFF. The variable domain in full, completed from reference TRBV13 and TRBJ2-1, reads AAGVIQSPRHLIKEKRETATLKCYPIPRHDTVYWYQQGPGQDPQFLISFYEKMQSDKGSIPDRFSAQQFSDYHSELNMSSLELGDSALYFCASSSQAGGSYNEQFFGPGTRLTVL.

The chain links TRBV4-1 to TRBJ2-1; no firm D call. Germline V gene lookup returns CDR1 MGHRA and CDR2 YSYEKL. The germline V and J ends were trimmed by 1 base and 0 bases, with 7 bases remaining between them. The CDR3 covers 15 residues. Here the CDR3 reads CASSQGLSSYNEQFF. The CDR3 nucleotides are TGCGCCAGCAGCCAAGGACTGAGCTCCTACAATGAGCAGTTCTTC.

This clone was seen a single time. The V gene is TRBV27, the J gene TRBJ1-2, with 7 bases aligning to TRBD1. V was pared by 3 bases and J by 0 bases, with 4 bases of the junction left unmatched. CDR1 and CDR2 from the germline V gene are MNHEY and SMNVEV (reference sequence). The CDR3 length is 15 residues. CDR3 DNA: TGTGCCAGCAGTTTTAGGACAGGACCTAACTATGGCTACACCTTC. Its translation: CASSFRTGPNYGYTF.

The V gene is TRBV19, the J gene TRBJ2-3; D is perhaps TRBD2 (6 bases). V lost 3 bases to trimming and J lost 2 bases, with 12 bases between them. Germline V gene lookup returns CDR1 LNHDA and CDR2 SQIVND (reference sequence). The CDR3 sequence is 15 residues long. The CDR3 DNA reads TGTGCCAGTAGTATGATGCGGGACCTCACAGATACGCAGTATTTT. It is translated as CASSMMRDLTDTQYF.

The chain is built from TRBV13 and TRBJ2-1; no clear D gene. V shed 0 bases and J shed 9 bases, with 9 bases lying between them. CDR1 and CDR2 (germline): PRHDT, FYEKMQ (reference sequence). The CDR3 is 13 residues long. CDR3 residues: CASSLGQLSEQFF. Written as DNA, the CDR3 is TGTGCCAGCAGCTTAGGTCAGTTGAGTGAGCAGTTCTTC.